These T cell receptor beta chains were read from a single sample in a study of CD8+CD57+ T cells in acquired aplastic anemia. In TCRdb, the reads were re-called with MiXCR into one record per CDR3 protein. The table lists approximately 300,000 distinct CDR3 sequences, approximately 57% of them singletons. The sample taken for sequencing was sorted CD4+, CD8+, or CD8+CD57+ T cells (not recorded which) from PBMCs. The receptors come from a human donor with aplastic anemia. The CDR3 runs from the conserved cysteine through the conserved F or W. The order of the fields is D gene, clone size, J gene, CDR3 length, V gene, CDR3 DNA, CDR3 protein. D genes are given only for firm matches. Part of the rows lack a size; the others show once, few, many or a class for expanded clones.

TRBD2,many,TRBJ2-1,16,TRBV19,TGTGCCAGTAGTGCGATAGGGACTAGCGGGAGCAATGAGCAGTTCTTC,CASSAIGTSGSNEQFF
NA,NA,TRBJ1-1,16,TRBV19,TGTGCCAGTAGTATTCTAAAGGACAGACCCATCGCCAAAGCTTTCTTT,CASSILKDRPIAKAFF
TRBD2,once,TRBJ2-3,18,TRBV7-2,TGTGCCAGCAGCTTGCGCGGCACGGGGGGTTCTGCAGGGGATACGCAGTATTTT,CASSLRGTGGSAGDTQYF
NA,many,TRBJ1-4,14,TRBV5-1,TGCGCCAGCAGCTTGGGGACCAAGGGTGAAAAACTGTTTTTT,CASSLGTKGEKLFF
NA,NA,TRBJ1-6,14,TRBV6-1,TGTGCCAGCAGAGCAGCCCTTAGTAATTCACCCCTCCACTTT,CASRAALSNSPLHF
TRBD1,few,TRBJ1-2,14,TRBV2,TGTGCCAGCAGCCTGACAGGGGGTTATTCTGGCTACACCTTC,CASSLTGGYSGYTF
NA,NA,TRBJ2-3,15,TRBV5-1,TGCGCCAGCAGCTTGGGAGGGGGACGGACAGATACGCACTATTTT,CASSLGGGRTDTHYF
NA,NA,TRBJ2-2,14,TRBV7-8,TGTGCCAGCAGCCAACTCACTGGGCCCGGGGAGCTGTTTTTT,CASSQLTGPGELFF
NA,NA,TRBJ1-6,13,TRBV10-1,TGCGCCAGCAAGGGGCGACAATCGGCACCCCTCCACTTT,CASKGRQSAPLHF
NA,many,TRBJ1-2,12,TRBV24-1,TGTGCCACCAGCTCGCAGGGAGTTGGCTACACCTTC,CATSSQGVGYTF
NA,few,TRBJ1-6,14,TRBV7-9,TGTGCCAGCTCGGGGGGGAGGGCGGAACGTCTCCTCCACTTT,CASSGGRAERLLHF
TRBD2,NA,TRBJ2-1,15,TRBV2,TGTGCCAGCAGTGTGGCGGCTAGCGGGAGGGCCTATCAGTTCTTC,CASSVAASGRAYQFF
TRBD1,NA,TRBJ1-1,12,TRBV10-3,TGTGCCAGTAGAACCGGACAGGGAGATGCTTTCTTT,CASRTGQGDAFF
TRBD2,many,TRBJ2-1,14,TRBV6-1,TGTGCCAGCAGGACTAGCGGGTCCTACAATGAGCAGTTCTTC,CASRTSGSYNEQFF
NA,many,TRBJ2-7,15,TRBV7-9,TGTGCCAGCAGACCCCAGACCGGCGCCCCGTACGAGCAGTACTTC,CASRPQTGAPYEQYF
TRBD2,NA,TRBJ2-1,19,TRBV2,TGTGCCAGCAGCGTACCCGGGACTAGCGGGGCTGTTTATCGAAATGAGCAGTTCTTC,CASSVPGTSGAVYRNEQFF
NA,few,TRBJ2-2,15,TRBV27,TGTGCCAGCAGTTTATCGGTAGGAGGGACCGGGGAGCTGTTTTTT,CASSLSVGGTGELFF
TRBD2,NA,TRBJ2-1,15,TRBV7-6,TGTGCCAGCAGCTTAGGAGCGGGGGATAACAATGAGCAGTTCTTC,CASSLGAGDNNEQFF
NA,NA,TRBJ2-7,10,TRBV10-1,TGCGCCAGCAGCCGGGGGGAGCAGTACTTC,CASSRGEQYF
TRBD2,NA,TRBJ2-3,15,TRBV29-1,TGCAGCGTTGAAGGGCGGGAGGGCCTAACAGATACGCAGTATTTT,CSVEGREGLTDTQYF
NA,NA,TRBJ1-5,15,TRBV12-3/TRBV12-4,TGTGCCAGCAGGCGGGGGCCAGTTAGCAATCAGCCCCAGCATTTT,CASRRGPVSNQPQHF